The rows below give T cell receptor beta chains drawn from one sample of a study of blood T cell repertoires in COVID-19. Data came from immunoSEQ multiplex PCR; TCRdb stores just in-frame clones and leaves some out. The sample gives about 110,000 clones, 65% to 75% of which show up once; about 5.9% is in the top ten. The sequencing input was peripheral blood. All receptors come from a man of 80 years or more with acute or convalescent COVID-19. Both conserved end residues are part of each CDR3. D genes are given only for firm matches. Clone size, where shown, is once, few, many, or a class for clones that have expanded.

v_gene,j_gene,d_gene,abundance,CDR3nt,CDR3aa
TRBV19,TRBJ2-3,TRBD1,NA,TGTGCCAGTAGTAGACAGGGTTCCACAGATACGCAGTATTTT,CASSRQGSTDTQYF
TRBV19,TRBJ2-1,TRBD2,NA,TGTGCCAGTACGGCGGGAGGGGATTACAATGAGCAGTTCTTC,CASTAGGDYNEQFF
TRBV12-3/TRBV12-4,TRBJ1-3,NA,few,TGTGCCAGCAGCTTATACCGGGGAAACACCATATATTTT,CASSLYRGNTIYF
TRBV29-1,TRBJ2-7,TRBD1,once,TGCAGCGGGAGAGGACAGGGCGCTTCGGAGCAGTACTTC,CSGRGQGASEQYF
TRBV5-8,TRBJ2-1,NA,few,TGTGCCTGGAGCCGCTTAACCCTAGCCGGGACATGGTTCGGGCAGTTCTTC,CAWSRLTLAGTWFGQFF
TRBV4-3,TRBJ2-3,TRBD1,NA,TGCGCCAGCAGCCAAGGCCCCAGGGGGCGGGGTAGCACAGATACGCAGTATTTT,CASSQGPRGRGSTDTQYF
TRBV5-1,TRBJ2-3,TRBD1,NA,TGCGCCAGCAGCGGCGGGACAGGGCCAGGGGATACGCAGTATTTT,CASSGGTGPGDTQYF
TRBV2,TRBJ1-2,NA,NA,TGTGCCAGCCTAACAGTAGCTAACTATGGCTACACCTTC,CASLTVANYGYTF
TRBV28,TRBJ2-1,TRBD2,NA,TGTGCCAGCAGCTCTATCACTAGCGGGATGGGGAATGAGCAGTTCTTC,CASSSITSGMGNEQFF
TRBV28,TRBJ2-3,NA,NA,TGTGCCTGCCAGACTAAGAACACAGATACGCAGTATTTT,CACQTKNTDTQYF
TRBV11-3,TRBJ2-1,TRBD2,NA,TGTGCCAGCAGCACCGGGGGGATAAGCTCCTACAATGAGCAGTTCTTC,CASSTGGISSYNEQFF
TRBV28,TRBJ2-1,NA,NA,TGTGCCAGCAGTCCGACTGGTTCGTACAATGAGCAGTTCTTC,CASSPTGSYNEQFF
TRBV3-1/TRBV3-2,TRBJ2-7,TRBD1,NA,TGTGCCAGCAGCCCCAGACAGGGTAATTACGAGCAGTACTTC,CASSPRQGNYEQYF
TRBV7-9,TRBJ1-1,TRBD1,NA,TGTGCCAGCAGCCGGACAGGGAACACTGAAGCTTTCTTT,CASSRTGNTEAFF
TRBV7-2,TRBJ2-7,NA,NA,TGTGCCAGCAGCTCCGGGGTGGCCCGCGAGCAGTACTTC,CASSSGVAREQYF
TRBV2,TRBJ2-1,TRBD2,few,TGTGCCAGCAAGAGGACTAGCGGATCCCATGAGCAGTTCTTC,CASKRTSGSHEQFF
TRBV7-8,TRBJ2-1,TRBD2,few,TGTGCCAGCAGCTTAGGGGCGGGAGGGCCATACAATGAGCAGTTCTTC,CASSLGAGGPYNEQFF
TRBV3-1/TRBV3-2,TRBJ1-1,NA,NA,TGTGCCAGCAGTTCCCTCGGGGGCACTGAAGCTTTCTTT,CASSSLGGTEAFF
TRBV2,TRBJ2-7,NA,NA,TGTGCCAGCAGTACCGTAGGGGGCTACGAGCAGTACTTC,CASSTVGGYEQYF
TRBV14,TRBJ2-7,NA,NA,TGTGCCAGCAGAGGCGAGGGAGACACCTACGAGCAGTACTTC,CASRGEGDTYEQYF
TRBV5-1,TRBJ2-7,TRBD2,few,TGCGCCAGCAGCGGCGGACTAGCGGCCTACGAGCAGTACTTC,CASSGGLAAYEQYF
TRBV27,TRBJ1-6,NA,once,TGTGCCAGCAGTAGACCGGGGAAGGGAAACAATTCACCCCTCCACTTT,CASSRPGKGNNSPLHF
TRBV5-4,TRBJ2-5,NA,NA,TGTGCCAGCAGCCCACAGGGCGGACAAGAGACCCAGTACTTC,CASSPQGGQETQYF
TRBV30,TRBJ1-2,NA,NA,TGTGCCTGGGCAGGGCTGGTTGGCTACACCTTC,CAWAGLVGYTF
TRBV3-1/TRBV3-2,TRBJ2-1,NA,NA,TGTGCCAGCAGCCAAGTTATAGCTGGCTACAATGAGCAGTTCTTC,CASSQVIAGYNEQFF
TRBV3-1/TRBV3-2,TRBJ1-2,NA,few,TGTGCCAGCAGGTTCAAGGGGGTGTTTGGCTACACCTTC,CASRFKGVFGYTF
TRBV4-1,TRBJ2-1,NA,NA,TGCGCCAGCAGCCTCAGTGACAGCCTGAATGAGCAGTTCTTC,CASSLSDSLNEQFF
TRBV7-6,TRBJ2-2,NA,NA,TGTGCCAGCAGCTTAGATCGGGGGAACACCGGGGAGCTGTTTTTT,CASSLDRGNTGELFF
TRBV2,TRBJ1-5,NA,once,TGTGCCAGCAATAACATGGGAGGGCCCCAGCATTTT,CASNNMGGPQHF
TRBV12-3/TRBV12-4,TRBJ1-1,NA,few,TGTGCCAGCCGGTTGGTACCGAACACTGAAGCTTTCTTT,CASRLVPNTEAFF
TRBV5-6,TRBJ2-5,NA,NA,TGTGCCAGCAGCCTAACCGGGGTGCAAGAGACCCAGTACTTC,CASSLTGVQETQYF
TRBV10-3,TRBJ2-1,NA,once,TGTGCCATCGGTGCCCTCCAAACTAACAATGAGCAGTTCTTC,CAIGALQTNNEQFF
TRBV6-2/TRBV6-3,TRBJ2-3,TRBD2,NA,TGTGCCAGCAGTTACTCGACGGGACTAGCGGGAGAGCAGGCAGATACGCAGTATTTT,CASSYSTGLAGEQADTQYF
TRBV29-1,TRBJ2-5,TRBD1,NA,TGCAGCTTCCGACAGGGGCAACAGACCCAGTACTTC,CSFRQGQQTQYF
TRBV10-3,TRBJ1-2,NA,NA,TGTGCCACCGCGACAGCCAACTATGGCTACACCTTC,CATATANYGYTF
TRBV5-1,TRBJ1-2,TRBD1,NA,TGCGCCAGCAGCTCCCAAACAGGGGGGGGAAGTGGCTACACCTTC,CASSSQTGGGSGYTF